This TCR beta chain is drawn from a study of shared clonotypes between healthy human individuals. Notes on the study in general: Estimated richness was generally greater in naive than memory subsets. Incomplete sequencing of sorted subsets was indicated by rarefaction despite large depth.

Clones were sequenced by immunoSEQ multiplex PCR, and TCRdb holds only the in-frame ones, with some missing. The sample lists around 2,000,000 clones, 95% occurring once. The CDR3 has 13 residues. CDR1 is LNHDA, CDR2 SQIVND, per germline (reference sequence). The ends lost 5 bases at V and 5 bases at J; junction bases unmatched: 2. Comment on this clone: What it recognizes is unknown.

Donors comprised healthy HIV-negative adults lacking recent acute infections or vaccinations. The investigators split CD4+ cells into a CD45RA+ naive subset and a CD45RA-negative memory subset. V gene TRBV19 combines with J gene TRBJ1-5; 8 bases are shared with TRBD1. This clonotype originated in a young man in good health. Sequences were obtained from naive CD4+ T cells sorted from blood. The subset was: CD45RA+ positively selected. The CDR3 loop reads CASSRTGHQPQHF. The CDR3 nucleotides read TGTGCCAGTAGTCGGACAGGGCATCAGCCCCAGCATTTT. Full variable domain (remainder filled in from reference TRBV19 and TRBJ1-5): DGGITQSPKYLFRKEGQNVTLSCEQNLNHDAMYWYRQDPGQGLRLIYYSQIVNDFQKGDIAEGYSVSREKKESFPLTVTSAQKNPTAFYLCASSRTGHQPQHFGDGTRLSIL.